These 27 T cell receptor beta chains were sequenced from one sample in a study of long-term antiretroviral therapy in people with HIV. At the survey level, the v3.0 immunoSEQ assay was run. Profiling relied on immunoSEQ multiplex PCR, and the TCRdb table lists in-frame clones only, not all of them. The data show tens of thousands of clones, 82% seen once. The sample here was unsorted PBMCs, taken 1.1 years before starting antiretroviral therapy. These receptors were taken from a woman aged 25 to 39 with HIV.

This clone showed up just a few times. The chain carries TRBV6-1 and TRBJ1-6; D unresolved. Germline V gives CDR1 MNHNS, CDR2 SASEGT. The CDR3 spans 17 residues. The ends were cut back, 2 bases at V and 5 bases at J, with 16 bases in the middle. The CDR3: CASSELTLGANNSPLHF. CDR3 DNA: TGTGCCAGCAGTGAACTTACACTCGGAGCCAATAATTCACCCCTCCACTTT.

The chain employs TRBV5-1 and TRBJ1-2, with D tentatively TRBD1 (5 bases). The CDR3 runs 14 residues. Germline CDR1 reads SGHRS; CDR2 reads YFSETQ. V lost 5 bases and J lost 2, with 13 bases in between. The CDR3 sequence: CASSSGTSNYGYTF. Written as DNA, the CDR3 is TGCGCCAGCAGTTCCGGGACGTCGAACTATGGCTACACCTTC.

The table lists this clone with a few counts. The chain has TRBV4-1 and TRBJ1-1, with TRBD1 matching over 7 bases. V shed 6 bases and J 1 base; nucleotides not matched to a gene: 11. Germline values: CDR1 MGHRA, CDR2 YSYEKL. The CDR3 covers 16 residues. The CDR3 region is CASRDPGQPRNTEAFF. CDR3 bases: TGCGCCAGCAGGGACCCGGGACAGCCCCGGAACACTGAAGCTTTCTTT.

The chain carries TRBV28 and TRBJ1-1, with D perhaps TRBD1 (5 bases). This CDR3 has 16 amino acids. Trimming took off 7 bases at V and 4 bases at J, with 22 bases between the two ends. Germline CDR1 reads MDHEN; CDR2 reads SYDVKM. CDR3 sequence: CASTPPTGGGSTEAFF. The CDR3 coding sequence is TGTGCCAGCACTCCACCGACGGGGGGGGGATCCACTGAAGCTTTCTTT.

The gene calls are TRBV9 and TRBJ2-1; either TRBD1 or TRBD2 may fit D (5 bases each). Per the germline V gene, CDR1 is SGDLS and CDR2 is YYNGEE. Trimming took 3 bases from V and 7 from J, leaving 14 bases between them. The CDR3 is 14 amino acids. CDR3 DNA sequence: TGTGCCAGCAGCGACCGGGACGCCCAAAATGAGCAGTTCTTC. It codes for CASSDRDAQNEQFF.

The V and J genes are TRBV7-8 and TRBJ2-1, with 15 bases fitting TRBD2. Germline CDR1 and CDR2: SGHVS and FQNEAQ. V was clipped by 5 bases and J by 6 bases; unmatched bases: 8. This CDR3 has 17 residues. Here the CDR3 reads CASSPWTSGGAVNEQFF. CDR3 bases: TGTGCCAGCAGCCCGTGGACTAGCGGGGGGGCCGTCAATGAGCAGTTCTTC.

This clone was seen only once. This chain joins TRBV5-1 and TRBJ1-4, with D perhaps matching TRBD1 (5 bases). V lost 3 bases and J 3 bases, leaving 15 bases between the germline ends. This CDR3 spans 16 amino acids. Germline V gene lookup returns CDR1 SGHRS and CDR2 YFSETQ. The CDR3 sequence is CASSSRVGAANEKLFF. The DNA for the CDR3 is TGCGCCAGCAGCTCCCGGGTCGGGGCCGCTAATGAAAAACTGTTTTTT.

The CDR3 DNA sequence: TGTGCCAGTTGGGGTACAGGGGGCGGTGGCTACACCTTC. Protein sequence: CASWGTGGGGYTF. The V gene is TRBV6-1, the J gene TRBJ1-2, with 9 nucleotides matching TRBD1. V was pared by 9 bases and J by 7 bases, with 9 bases of the junction left unmatched. Germline V gene sequence: CDR1 MNHNS, CDR2 SASEGT. The CDR3 sequence is 13 residues long.

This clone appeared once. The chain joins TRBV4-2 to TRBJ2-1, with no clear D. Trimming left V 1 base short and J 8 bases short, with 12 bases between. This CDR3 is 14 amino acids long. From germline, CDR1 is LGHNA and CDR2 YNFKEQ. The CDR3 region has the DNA TGTGCCAGCAGCCAAGTTGTGGGCCGCGATGAGCAGTTCTTC. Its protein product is CASSQVVGRDEQFF.

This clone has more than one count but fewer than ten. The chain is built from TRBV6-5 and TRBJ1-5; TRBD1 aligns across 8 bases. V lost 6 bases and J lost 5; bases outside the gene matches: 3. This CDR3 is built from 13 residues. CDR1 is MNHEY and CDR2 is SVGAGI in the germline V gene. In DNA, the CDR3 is TGTGCCAGCAGCCCGACAGGGGATCAGCCCCAGCATTTT. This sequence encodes CASSPTGDQPQHF.

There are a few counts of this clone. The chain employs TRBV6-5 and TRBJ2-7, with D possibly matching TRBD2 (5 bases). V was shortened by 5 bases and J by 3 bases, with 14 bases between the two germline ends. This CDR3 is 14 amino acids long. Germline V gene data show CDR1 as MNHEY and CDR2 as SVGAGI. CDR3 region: CASSQTQTSYEQYF. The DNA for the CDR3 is TGTGCCAGCAGTCAGACCCAAACTAGCTACGAGCAGTACTTC.

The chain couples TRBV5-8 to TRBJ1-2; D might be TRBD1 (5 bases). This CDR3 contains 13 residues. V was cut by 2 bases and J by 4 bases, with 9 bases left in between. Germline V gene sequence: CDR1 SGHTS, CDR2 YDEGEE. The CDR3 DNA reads TGTGCCAGCAGCTTTAAGGGGCCCTATGGCTACACCTTC. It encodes CASSFKGPYGYTF.

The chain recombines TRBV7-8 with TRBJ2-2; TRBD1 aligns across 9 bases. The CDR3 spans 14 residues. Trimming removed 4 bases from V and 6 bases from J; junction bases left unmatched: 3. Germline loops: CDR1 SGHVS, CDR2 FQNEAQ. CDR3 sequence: CASSWRQGAGELFF. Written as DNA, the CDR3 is TGTGCCAGCAGCTGGAGACAGGGGGCCGGGGAGCTGTTTTTT.

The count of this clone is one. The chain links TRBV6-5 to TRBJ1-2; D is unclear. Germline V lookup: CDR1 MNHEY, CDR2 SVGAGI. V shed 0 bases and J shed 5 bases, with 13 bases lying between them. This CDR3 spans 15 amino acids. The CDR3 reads CASSYSIGSSYGYTF. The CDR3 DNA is TGTGCCAGCAGTTACTCGATCGGCAGTTCTTATGGCTACACCTTC.

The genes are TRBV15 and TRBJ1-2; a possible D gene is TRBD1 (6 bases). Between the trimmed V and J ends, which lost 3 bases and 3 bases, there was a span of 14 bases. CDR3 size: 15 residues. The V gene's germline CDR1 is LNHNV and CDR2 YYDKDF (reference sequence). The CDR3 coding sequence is TGTGCCACCAGCAGGGGGGGGGCAATGGACTATGGCTACACCTTC. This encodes CATSRGGAMDYGYTF.

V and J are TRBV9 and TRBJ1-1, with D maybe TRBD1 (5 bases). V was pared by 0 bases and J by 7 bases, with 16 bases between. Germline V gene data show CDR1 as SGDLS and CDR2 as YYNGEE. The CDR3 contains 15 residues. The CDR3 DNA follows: TGTGCCAGCAGCGTAGCCTCTAACCAGGGTGGTGAAGCTTTCTTT. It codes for CASSVASNQGGEAFF. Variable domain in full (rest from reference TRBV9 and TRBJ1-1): DSGVTQTPKHLITATGQRVTLRCSPRSGDLSVYWYQQSLDQGLQFLIQYYNGEERAKGNILERFSAQQFPDLHSELNLSSLELGDSALYFCASSVASNQGGEAFFGQGTRLTVV.

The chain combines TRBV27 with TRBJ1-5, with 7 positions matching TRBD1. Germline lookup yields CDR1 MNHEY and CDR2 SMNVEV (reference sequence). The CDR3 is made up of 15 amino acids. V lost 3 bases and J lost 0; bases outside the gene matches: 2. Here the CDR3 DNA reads TGTGCCAGCAGTTTGACAGGGTATAGCAATCAGCCCCAGCATTTT. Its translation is CASSLTGYSNQPQHF.

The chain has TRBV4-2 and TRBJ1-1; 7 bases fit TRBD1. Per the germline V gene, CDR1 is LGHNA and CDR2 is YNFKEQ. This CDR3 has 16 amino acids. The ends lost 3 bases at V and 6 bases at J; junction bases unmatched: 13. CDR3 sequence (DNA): TGTGCCAGCAGCCACGGACCTCAGACAGGGTCCGCTGAAGCTTTCTTT. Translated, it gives CASSHGPQTGSAEAFF.

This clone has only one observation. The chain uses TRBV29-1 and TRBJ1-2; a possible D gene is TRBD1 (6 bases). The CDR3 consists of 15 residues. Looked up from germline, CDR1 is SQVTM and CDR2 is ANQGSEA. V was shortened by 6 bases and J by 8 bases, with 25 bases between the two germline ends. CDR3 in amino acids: CSVGQTGKPGEGYTF. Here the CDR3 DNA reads TGCAGCGTCGGACAGACGGGGAAGCCCGGGGAAGGCTACACCTTC.

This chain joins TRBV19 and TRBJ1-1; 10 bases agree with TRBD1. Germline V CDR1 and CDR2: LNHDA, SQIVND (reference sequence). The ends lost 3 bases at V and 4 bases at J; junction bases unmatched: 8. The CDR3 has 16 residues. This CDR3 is CASSIPSDRGGTEAFF. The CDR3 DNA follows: TGTGCCAGTAGTATCCCATCGGACAGGGGGGGCACTGAAGCTTTCTTT.

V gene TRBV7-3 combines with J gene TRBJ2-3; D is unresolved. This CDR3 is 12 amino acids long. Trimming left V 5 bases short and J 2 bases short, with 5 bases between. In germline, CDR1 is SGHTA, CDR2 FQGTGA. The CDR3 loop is CASSRPTDTQYF. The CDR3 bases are TGTGCCAGCAGCCGACCCACAGATACGCAGTATTTT.

In nucleotides, the CDR3 is TGTGCCAGCAGCCCTCTAGTAGGGAACACTGAAGCTTTCTTT. It is translated as CASSPLVGNTEAFF. The rearrangement joins TRBV13 to TRBJ1-1; unclear D gene. This CDR3 region has 14 residues. Germline V gene sequence: CDR1 PRHDT, CDR2 FYEKMQ (reference sequence). Trimming shortened V by 5 bases and J by 1 base, and 11 bases separated the two germline ends.

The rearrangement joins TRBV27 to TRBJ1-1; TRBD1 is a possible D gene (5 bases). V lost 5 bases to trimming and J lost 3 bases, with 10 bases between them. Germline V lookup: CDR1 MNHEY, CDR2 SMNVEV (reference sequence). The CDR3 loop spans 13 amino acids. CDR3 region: CASSRRGDTEAFF. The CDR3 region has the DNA TGTGCCAGCAGTCGGCGGGGGGACACTGAAGCTTTCTTT.

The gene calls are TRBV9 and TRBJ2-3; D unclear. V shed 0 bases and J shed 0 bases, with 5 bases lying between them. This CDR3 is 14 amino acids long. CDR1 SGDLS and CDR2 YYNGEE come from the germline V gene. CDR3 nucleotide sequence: TGTGCCAGCAGCGTAGACGGTAGCACAGATACGCAGTATTTT. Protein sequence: CASSVDGSTDTQYF.

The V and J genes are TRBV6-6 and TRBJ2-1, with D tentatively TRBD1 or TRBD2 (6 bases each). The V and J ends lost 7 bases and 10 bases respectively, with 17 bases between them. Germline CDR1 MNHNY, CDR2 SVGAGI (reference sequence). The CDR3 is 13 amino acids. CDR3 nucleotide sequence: TGTGCCAGCACTGGTTCGGGGGCAGGGGAGCAGTTCTTC. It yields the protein CASTGSGAGEQFF.

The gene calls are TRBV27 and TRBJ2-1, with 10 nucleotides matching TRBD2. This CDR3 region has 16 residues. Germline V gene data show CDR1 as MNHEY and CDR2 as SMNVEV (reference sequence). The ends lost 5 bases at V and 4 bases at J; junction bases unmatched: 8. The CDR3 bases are TGTGCCAGCAGTAGAACCGGGACTAGCGTGTACAATGAGCAGTTCTTC. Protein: CASSRTGTSVYNEQFF.

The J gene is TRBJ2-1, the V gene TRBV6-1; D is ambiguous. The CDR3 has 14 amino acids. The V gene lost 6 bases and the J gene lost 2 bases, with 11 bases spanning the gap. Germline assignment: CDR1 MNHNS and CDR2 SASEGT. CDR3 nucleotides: TGTGCCAGCAGCCGGGCCGGACCCTACAATGAGCAGTTCTTC. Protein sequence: CASSRAGPYNEQFF.